This record looks at one T cell receptor beta chain sequence and its context. What it binds is not known. The immunoSEQ assay was v3. Profiled with immunoSEQ multiplex PCR; TCRdb holds only in-frame clones, not every one. The repertoire includes 40,000 to 60,000 clones, 70% to 85% of them detected once, and around 4.8% sits in the top ten. The CDR3 runs to 12 residues. J was trimmed by 5 bases and V by 11 bases; bases with no gene match: 7. Germline V gene sequence: CDR1 ENHRY, CDR2 SYGVKD. These data originate in a study of TIL therapy for anti-PD-1-resistant metastatic lung cancer. For the study at large: Median patient age was around 50, ranging about 35-85 years. Points from the study as a whole: The baseline peripheral repertoire was partially replaced by infused TIL clonotypes that later decayed. The cohort had more treatment-naive, never-smoker and oncogene-addicted patients than typical.

Time point in this sample: pre-treatment sample, taken before nivolumab and TIL therapy. The sequence derives from a woman between 25 and 85 years old with non-small cell lung cancer. Sequencing used blood, obtained at baseline. V is TRBV10-3 and J is TRBJ2-7; 9 bases fit TRBD1. The DNA of the CDR3 is TGTGCCTCACAGACAGGGGGAGACGAGCAGTACTTC. Its protein is CASQTGGDEQYF.